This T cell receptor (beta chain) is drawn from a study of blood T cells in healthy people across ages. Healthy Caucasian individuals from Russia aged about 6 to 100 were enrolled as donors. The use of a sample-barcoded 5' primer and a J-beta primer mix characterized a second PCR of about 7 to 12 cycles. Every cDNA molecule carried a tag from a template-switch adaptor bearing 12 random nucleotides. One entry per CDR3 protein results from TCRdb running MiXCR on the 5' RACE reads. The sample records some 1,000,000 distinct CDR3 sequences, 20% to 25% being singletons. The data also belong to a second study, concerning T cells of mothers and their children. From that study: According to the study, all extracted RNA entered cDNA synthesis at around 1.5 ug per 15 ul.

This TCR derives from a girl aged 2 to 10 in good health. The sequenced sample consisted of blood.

CDR3 DNA: TGTGCCAGCAGCTTACTAGCGGCCGACTCCTACAATGAGCAGTTCTTC. This translates into CASSLLAADSYNEQFF. The rearrangement links TRBV11-2 to TRBJ2-1, with TRBD2 matching over 7 bases. Trimming at V came to 2 bases and at J to 0 bases, leaving 4 bases not matched to a gene. Per the germline V gene, CDR1 is SGHAT and CDR2 is FQNNGV. The CDR3 contains 16 residues.